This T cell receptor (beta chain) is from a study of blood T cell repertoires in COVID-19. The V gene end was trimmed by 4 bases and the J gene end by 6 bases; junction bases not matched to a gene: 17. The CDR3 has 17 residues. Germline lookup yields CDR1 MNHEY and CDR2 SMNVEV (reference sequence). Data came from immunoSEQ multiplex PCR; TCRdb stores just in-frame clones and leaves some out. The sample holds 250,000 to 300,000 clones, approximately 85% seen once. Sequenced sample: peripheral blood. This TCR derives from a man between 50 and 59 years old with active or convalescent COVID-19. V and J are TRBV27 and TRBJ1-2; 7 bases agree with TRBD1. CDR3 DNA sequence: TGTGCCAGCAGTTCCTTACAGGGGATGGGTGTGACGGATGGCTACACCTTC. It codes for CASSSLQGMGVTDGYTF.